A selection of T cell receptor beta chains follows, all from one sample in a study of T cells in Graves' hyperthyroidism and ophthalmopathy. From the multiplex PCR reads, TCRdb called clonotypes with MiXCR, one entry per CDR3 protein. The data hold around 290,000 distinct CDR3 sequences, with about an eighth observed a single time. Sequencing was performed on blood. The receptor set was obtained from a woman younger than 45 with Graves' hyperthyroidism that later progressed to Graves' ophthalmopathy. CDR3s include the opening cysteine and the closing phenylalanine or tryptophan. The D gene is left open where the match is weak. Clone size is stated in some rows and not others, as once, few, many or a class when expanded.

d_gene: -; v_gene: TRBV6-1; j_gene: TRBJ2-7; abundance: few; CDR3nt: TGTGCCAGCAGCATAGGGGACACTGATACCTACGAGCAGTACTTC; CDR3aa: CASSIGDTDTYEQYF
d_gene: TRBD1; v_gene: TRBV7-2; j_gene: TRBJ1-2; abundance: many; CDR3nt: TGTGCCAGCAGCCGGGACAGGCACTATGGCTACACCTTC; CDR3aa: CASSRDRHYGYTF
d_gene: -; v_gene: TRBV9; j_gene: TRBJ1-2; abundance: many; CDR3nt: TGTGCCAGCAACGAAATCGTCCAGACAGCGAACTATGGCTACACCTTC; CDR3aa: CASNEIVQTANYGYTF
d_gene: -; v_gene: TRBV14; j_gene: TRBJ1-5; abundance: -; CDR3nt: TGTGCCAGCGGCCAGGAGGGGAATCAGCCCCAGCATTTT; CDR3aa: CASGQEGNQPQHF
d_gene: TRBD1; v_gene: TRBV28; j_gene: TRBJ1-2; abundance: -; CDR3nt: TGTGCCAGCAGTTTACATGGGACAGGGATCGGCTATGGCTACACCTTC; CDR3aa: CASSLHGTGIGYGYTF
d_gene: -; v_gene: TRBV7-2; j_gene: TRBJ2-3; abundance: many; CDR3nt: TGTGCCAGCAGCTCGGGCACAGATACGCAGTATTTT; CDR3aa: CASSSGTDTQYF
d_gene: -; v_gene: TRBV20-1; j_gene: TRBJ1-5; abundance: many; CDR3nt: TGCAGTGCCCCCTCTCCAGCCGGCAATCAGCCCCAGCATTTT; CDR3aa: CSAPSPAGNQPQHF
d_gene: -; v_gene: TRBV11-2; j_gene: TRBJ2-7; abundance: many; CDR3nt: TGTGCCAGCAGCTCCCTAGTGGGGGACTGGCACGAGCAGTACTTC; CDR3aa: CASSSLVGDWHEQYF
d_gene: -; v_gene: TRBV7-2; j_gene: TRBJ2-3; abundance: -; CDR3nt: TGTGCCAGCAGCTTGTACGTGGGGGCCATATCAGATACGCAGTATTTT; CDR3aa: CASSLYVGAISDTQYF
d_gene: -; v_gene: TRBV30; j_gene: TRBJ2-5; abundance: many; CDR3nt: TGTGCCTGGAGTCCGGGGTCGGGGTATCGGGAGACCCAGTACTTC; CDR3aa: CAWSPGSGYRETQYF
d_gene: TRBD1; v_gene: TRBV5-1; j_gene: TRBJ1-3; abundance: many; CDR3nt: TGCGCCAGCAGCTCACGGACAGGCTCTGGAAACACCATATATTTT; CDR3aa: CASSSRTGSGNTIYF
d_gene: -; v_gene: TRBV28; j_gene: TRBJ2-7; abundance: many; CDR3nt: TGTGCCAGCGGCAACGACCTAGTCTACGAGCAGTACTTC; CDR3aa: CASGNDLVYEQYF
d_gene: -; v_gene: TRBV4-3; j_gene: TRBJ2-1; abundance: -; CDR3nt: TGCGCCAGCAGCGACCGACTGACCAACTACAATGAGCAGTTCTTC; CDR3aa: CASSDRLTNYNEQFF
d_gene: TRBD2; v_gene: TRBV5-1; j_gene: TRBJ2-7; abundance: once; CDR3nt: TGCGCCAGCAGCGAGCGGGGAGGCTCCTACGAGCAGTACTTC; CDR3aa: CASSERGGSYEQYF
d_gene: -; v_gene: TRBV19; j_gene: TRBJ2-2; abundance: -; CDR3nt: TGTGCCAGTAGGCCACCGAACACCGGGGAGCTGTTTTTT; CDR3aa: CASRPPNTGELFF
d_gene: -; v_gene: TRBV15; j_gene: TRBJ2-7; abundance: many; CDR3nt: TGTGCCACCAGCAGAGATCAACTTTCCTACGAGCAGTACTTC; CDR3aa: CATSRDQLSYEQYF
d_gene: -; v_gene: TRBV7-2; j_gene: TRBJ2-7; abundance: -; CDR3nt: TGTGCCAGCAGTTTACGGGACAAGCAGTACTTC; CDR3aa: CASSLRDKQYF
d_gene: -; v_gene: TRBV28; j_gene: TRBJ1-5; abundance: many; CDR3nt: TGTGCCAGCCACCAAACGGGGGATGCGTGGCGTCAGCCCCAGCATTTT; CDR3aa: CASHQTGDAWRQPQHF
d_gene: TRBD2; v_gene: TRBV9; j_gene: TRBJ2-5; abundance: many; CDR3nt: TGTGCCAGCAGCGTAGGGCTAGCGGGAGGTATAGAGACCCAGTACTTC; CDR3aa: CASSVGLAGGIETQYF
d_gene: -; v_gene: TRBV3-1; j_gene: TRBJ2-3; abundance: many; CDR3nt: TGTGCCAGCAGCCAAGCGTACGGTGGACTTCGCACAGATACGCAGTATTTT; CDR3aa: CASSQAYGGLRTDTQYF
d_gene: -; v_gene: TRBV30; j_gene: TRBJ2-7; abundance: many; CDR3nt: TGTGCCCTGGCCAGGGGCCGATCTTCCGAGCAGTACTTC; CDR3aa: CALARGRSSEQYF
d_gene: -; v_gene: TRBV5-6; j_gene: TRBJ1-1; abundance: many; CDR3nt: TGTGCCAGCAGCTTATATCAGGACACTGAAGCTTTCTTT; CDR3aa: CASSLYQDTEAFF
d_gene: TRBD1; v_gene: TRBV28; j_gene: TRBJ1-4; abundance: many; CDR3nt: TGTGCCAGCAGACAACCGGGACAGGGGGCGCGACTCGAAAAACTGTTTTTT; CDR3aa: CASRQPGQGARLEKLFF
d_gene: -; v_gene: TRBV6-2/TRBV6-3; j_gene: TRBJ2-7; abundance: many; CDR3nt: TGTGCCAGCAGTTATCTACAGTCCCCCGGGCAGTACTTC; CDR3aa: CASSYLQSPGQYF
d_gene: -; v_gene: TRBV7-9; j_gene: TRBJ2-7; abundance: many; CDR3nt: TGTGCCAGCAGCTTAGGGGTCTACGAGCAGTACTTC; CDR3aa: CASSLGVYEQYF
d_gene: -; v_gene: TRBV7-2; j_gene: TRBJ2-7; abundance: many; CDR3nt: TGTGCCAGCAGCCCCAGGGCAGGGCTCTACGAGCAGTACTTC; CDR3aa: CASSPRAGLYEQYF
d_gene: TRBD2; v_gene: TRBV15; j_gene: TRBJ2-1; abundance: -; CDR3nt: TGTGTCACCAGCAGAGACGGGAGGCCCTACAATGAGCAGTTCTTC; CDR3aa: CVTSRDGRPYNEQFF
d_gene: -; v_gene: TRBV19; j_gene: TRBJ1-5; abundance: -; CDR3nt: TGTGCCAGTAGTATTGGGGGGCTGGGCAATCAGCCCCAGCATTTT; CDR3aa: CASSIGGLGNQPQHF
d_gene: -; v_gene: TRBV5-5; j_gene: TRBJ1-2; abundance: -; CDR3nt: TGTGCCAGCAGCTTGGTGATCGGACACGGCTACACCTTC; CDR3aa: CASSLVIGHGYTF
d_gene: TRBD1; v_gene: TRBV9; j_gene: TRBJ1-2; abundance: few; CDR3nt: TGTGCCAGCAGCCTACAGGGGGCTGGAGGCTACACCTTC; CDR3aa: CASSLQGAGGYTF
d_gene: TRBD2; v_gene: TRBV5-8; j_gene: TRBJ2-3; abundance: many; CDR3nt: TGTGCCAGCAGCACGACTAGCGGGAGAAGAGATACGCAGTATTTT; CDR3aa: CASSTTSGRRDTQYF
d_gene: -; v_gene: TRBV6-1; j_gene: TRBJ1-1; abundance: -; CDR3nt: TGTGCCAGCAGTGAAGGCCCGGAGGGAGGGACTGAAGCTTTCTTT; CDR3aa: CASSEGPEGGTEAFF
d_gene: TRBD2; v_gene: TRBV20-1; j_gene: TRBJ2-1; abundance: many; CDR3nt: TGCAGTGGACAAGGGACTAGCGGGAGTGTAGCACCGTTCTTC; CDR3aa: CSGQGTSGSVAPFF
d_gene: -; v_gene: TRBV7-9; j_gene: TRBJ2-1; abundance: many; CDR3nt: TGTGCCAGCAGCTTAGTGGGGAGCTCCTACAATGAGCAGTTCTTC; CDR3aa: CASSLVGSSYNEQFF
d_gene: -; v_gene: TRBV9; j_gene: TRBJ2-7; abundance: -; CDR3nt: TGTGCCAGCAGCGAATCAGGGCCCGGAGAGCAGTACTTC; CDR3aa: CASSESGPGEQYF
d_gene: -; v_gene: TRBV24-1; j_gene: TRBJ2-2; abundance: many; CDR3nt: TGTGCCACCCAGAACCTGAACACCGGGGAGCTGTTTTTT; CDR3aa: CATQNLNTGELFF
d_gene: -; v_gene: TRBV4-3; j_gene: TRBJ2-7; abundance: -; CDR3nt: TGCGCCAGCAGCCAAGAGGAAGCCGGCTCCTACGAGCAGTACTTC; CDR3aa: CASSQEEAGSYEQYF
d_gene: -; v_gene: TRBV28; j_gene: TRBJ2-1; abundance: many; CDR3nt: TGTGCCAGCAGTTTAGGGGAGCTCTCCTACAATGAGCAGTTCTTC; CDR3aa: CASSLGELSYNEQFF
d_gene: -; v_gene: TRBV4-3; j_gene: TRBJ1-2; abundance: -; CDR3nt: TGCGCCAGCAGCCAAGAGGTTGCAGGGCCAACCTATGGCTACACCTTC; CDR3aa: CASSQEVAGPTYGYTF
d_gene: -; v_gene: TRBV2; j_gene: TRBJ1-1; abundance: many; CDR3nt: TGTGCCGGGGAGTGGGGTAACACTGAAGCTTTCTTT; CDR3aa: CAGEWGNTEAFF
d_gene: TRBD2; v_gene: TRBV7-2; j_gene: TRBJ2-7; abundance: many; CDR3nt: TGTGCCAGCAGCTTCGCGGGACTAGCGGGAGGCGAGCAGTACTTC; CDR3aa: CASSFAGLAGGEQYF
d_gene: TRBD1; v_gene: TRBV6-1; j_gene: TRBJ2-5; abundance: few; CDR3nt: TGTGCCAGCAGCTATGGACAGGGAAGAGAGTCCCAGTACTTC; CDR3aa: CASSYGQGRESQYF